Below, one TCR beta chain is given with its context. How the authors handled the data: Reference gene primer amplification yielded estimated nucleated cell counts. Data came from immunoSEQ multiplex PCR; TCRdb stores just in-frame clones and leaves some out. V, J and clone size were drawn from that table, and D and trimming were deduced from the DNA. The table records around 260,000 clones, around 86% of them present only once. This sample was included in a study of blood T cell repertoires in COVID-19. Study details: Italy, Spain and the United States were the sources of the convalescent and acute COVID-19 samples.

The CDR3 extends over 13 amino acids. V shed 3 bases and J shed 7 bases, with 12 bases lying between them. Per germline, CDR1 LNHDA and CDR2 SQIVND (reference sequence). The chain combines TRBV19 with TRBJ1-2; D unresolved. The sequence was obtained from a woman younger than 45 with active or convalescent COVID-19. Sequencing input: peripheral blood. Written as DNA, the CDR3 is TGTGCCAGTAGTATGAGGGCCGGACCTGGCTACACCTTC. It yields the protein CASSMRAGPGYTF.